This note documents a single T cell receptor (beta chain) sequence. The data were taken from a study of T cells in Graves' hyperthyroidism and ophthalmopathy. Exclusions: uncontrolled infection, other autoimmune disease, pregnancy, lactation. Diagnostic assessment was based on clinical symptoms, serum thyroxine and TRAb, thyroid ultrasound and orbital computed tomography. Trimming took 7 bases from V and 4 from J, leaving 13 bases between them. The CDR3 is made up of 12 amino acids. From germline, CDR1 is DFQATT and CDR2 SNEGSKA (reference sequence). What was amplified from RNA transcripts were TCR beta CDR3 regions. Researchers ran a first-round RT-PCR on the TCR CDR3 using the HTBI primer set. TCRdb re-derived calls from the multiplex PCR reads in MiXCR, one entry per CDR3 protein. This sample has roughly 500,000 distinct CDR3 sequences, with roughly 45% found just once.

Sequences were obtained from peripheral blood or thyroid tissue (not recorded which). The receptor was derived from an adult woman with Graves' disease, either hyperthyroidism or ophthalmopathy (not recorded which). V gene TRBV20-1 combines with J gene TRBJ2-5; a possible D gene is TRBD1 (6 bases). CDR3 protein: CSGDTRGETQYF. The CDR3 nucleotides are TGCAGTGGGGACACTCGAGGAGAGACCCAGTACTTC.